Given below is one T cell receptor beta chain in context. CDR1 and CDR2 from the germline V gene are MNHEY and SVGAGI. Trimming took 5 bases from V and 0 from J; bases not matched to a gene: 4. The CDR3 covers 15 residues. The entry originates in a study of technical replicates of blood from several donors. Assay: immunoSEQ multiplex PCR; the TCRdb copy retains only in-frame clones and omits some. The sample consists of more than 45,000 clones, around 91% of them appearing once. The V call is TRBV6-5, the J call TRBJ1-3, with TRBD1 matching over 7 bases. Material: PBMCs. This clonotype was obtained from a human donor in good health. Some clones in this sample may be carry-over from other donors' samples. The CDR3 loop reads CASSRGTDSGNTIYF. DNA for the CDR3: TGTGCCAGCAGTAGGGGGACAGACTCTGGAAACACCATATATTTT.